This TCR beta chain was profiled in a study of blood T cell repertoires in COVID-19. Study-wide context: Donors in the United States, Italy and Spain gave samples during acute or convalescent COVID-19. PBMCs, B-cell-depleted T cells, or T cells provided the cDNA or gDNA that made up the material.

This clone has just one count. Original handling: The authors estimated nucleated cell counts from reference gene primer amplification. The repertoire was sequenced with immunoSEQ multiplex PCR; TCRdb's copy has only in-frame clones and lacks some. V and J calls and clone size are as listed in that table; D and trimming were resolved from the DNA. The sample contains fewer than 25,000 clones, around 86% of which appear only once. The CDR3 loop spans 16 amino acids. The V gene end was trimmed by 5 bases and the J gene end by 3 bases; junction bases not matched to a gene: 8. From germline, CDR1 is MDHEN and CDR2 SYDVKM.

The sample taken for sequencing was peripheral blood. This receptor was identified in a woman over 75 with active or convalescent COVID-19. This rearrangement joins TRBV28 to TRBJ2-2; 8 positions match TRBD2. The CDR3 nucleotides read TGTGCCAGCAGTCCCCGGGGGGGGCGCGACACCGGGGAGCTGTTTTTT. Its translation: CASSPRGGRDTGELFF.